Below, one T cell receptor beta chain is given with its context. Its target is unknown. It was with 60 Vbeta and 13 Jbeta primers that the PCR ran. The data were produced by immunoSEQ multiplex PCR, yet TCRdb's version contains in-frame clones alone and is incomplete. Its listing shows some 120,000 clones. The sample is drawn from a study of cytomegalovirus exposure and HLA in healthy donors. General study findings and limits: Presence/absence analyses took donor sequencing depth as roughly uniform. Accurate prediction of HLA-A and HLA-B alleles (for most subjects) was reportedly achieved from TCR beta sequences. Most TCR sequences were uncommon, yet certain public TCRs appeared in many donors. The authors enumerated under 200 TCR beta chains as linked to cytomegalovirus.

The CDR3 is 14 residues long. With 3 bases clipped from V and 8 bases from J, the junction kept 6 bases outside the gene matches. The germline V gene has CDR1 SGHNT and CDR2 YYREEE (reference sequence). The chain joins TRBV5-4 to TRBJ2-1; TRBD1 matches 9 bases. Sequencing was done on a sample of PBMCs. This clonotype was sampled from a man between 25 and 39 years old in good health and CMV-seronegative. The CDR3 here is CASSSRDRVDEQFF. The CDR3 nucleotides are TGTGCCAGCAGCTCCCGGGACAGGGTAGATGAGCAGTTCTTC.